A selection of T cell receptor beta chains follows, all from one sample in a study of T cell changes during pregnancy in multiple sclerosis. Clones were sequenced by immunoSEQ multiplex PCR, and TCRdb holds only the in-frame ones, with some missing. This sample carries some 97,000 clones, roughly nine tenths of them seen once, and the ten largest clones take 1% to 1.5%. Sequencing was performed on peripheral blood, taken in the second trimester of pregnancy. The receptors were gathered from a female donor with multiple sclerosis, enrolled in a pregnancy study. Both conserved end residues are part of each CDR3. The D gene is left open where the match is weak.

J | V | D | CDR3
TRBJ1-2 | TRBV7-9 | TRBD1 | CASSLGGQGARGYTF
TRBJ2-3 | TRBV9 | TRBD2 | CASRPWTSGRDTHTDTQYF
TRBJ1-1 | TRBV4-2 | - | CASSQELWGGTEAFF
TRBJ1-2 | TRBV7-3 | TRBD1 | CASSLTRAQGSRGYTF
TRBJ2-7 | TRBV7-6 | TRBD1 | CASSLVPLTGAPLYEQYF
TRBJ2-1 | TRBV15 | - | CATSGSRGGTYNEQFF
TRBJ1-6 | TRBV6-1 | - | CAGGAQGVNSPLHF
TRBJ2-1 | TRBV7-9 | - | CASSQRITQFF
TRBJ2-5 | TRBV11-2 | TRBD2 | CASSNRVAGGETQYF
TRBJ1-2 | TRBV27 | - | CASSQAGGGSHYGYTF